What follows are 21 T cell receptor beta chains derived from one specimen sequenced in a study of T cell changes during pregnancy in multiple sclerosis. Method: immunoSEQ multiplex PCR; TCRdb's copy keeps in-frame clones and lacks some. Counted here are over 45,000 clones, about nine tenths occurring once; the ten biggest clones make up 2.2%. The material sequenced was peripheral blood, taken in the first trimester of pregnancy. These receptors were collected from a female donor in good health, enrolled as a control in a pregnancy study.

This chain uses TRBV7-9 with TRBJ1-1; maybe TRBD1 (5 bases). This CDR3 is 11 amino acids long. Germline V CDR1 and CDR2: SEHNR, FQNEAQ (reference sequence). The V end lost 9 bases, the J end lost 5 bases, and 10 bases lay between the germline ends. The CDR3 reads CASKGMTEAFF. The CDR3 DNA follows: TGTGCCAGTAAGGGGATGACTGAAGCTTTCTTT.

This chain joins TRBV19 and TRBJ2-7, with D possibly being TRBD1 (6 bases). Trimming removed 3 bases from V and 3 bases from J, with 15 bases in between. Looked up from germline, CDR1 is LNHDA and CDR2 is SQIVND (reference sequence). The CDR3 sequence is 15 residues long. The DNA of the CDR3 is TGTGCCAGTAGTATCCAGCAACAGGGCTACTACGAGCAGTACTTC. It is translated as CASSIQQQGYYEQYF.

V gene TRBV30 combines with J gene TRBJ2-3; a possible D gene is TRBD1 (7 bases). The ends were cut back, 6 bases at V and 8 bases at J, with 15 bases in the middle. The CDR3 has 12 amino acids. Germline V CDR1 and CDR2: GTSNPN, SVGIG (reference sequence). CDR3 amino acids: CACAGGSGTQYF. For the CDR3, the DNA is TGTGCCTGCGCAGGGGGGAGTGGTACGCAGTATTTT.

The rearrangement uses TRBV30 and TRBJ1-6, with 7 bases that match TRBD1. Germline V lookup: CDR1 GTSNPN, CDR2 SVGIG (reference sequence). The ends lost 0 bases at V and 9 bases at J; junction bases unmatched: 8. The length of the CDR3 is 15 residues. The CDR3 sequence: CAWSVSGTAVSPLHF. The CDR3 bases are TGTGCCTGGAGTGTTTCGGGGACAGCCGTTTCACCCCTCCACTTT.

The chain couples TRBV5-1 to TRBJ2-5, with 8 positions matching TRBD1. Germline CDR1 and CDR2: SGHRS and YFSETQ. The CDR3 covers 15 residues. V shed 0 bases, J shed 5 bases, and the junction held 6 bases outside the gene matches. The CDR3 coding sequence is TGCGCCAGCAGCTTGGAGGGCAGGGGGCGCGAGACCCAGTACTTC. Its translation: CASSLEGRGRETQYF.

Here the CDR3 reads CASSLGGINQPQHF. The CDR3 DNA follows: TGTGCCAGCAGTTTAGGAGGGATTAATCAGCCCCAGCATTTT. The chain couples TRBV28 to TRBJ1-5; D remains ambiguous. Trimming removed 2 bases at V and 4 bases at J, with 9 bases between. Germline V gene lookup returns CDR1 MDHEN and CDR2 SYDVKM. The CDR3 extends over 14 amino acids.

The rearrangement links TRBV19 to TRBJ1-3; D gene ambiguous. Germline loops: CDR1 LNHDA, CDR2 SQIVND (reference sequence). V dropped 6 bases and J dropped 0 bases, with 12 bases sitting between them. The length of the CDR3 is 15 residues. The CDR3 sequence is CASSARGNSGNTIYF. The CDR3 bases are TGTGCCAGTAGCGCCCGAGGGAACTCTGGAAACACCATATATTTT.

The rearrangement uses TRBV4-1 and TRBJ1-4, with unresolved D. V was clipped by 1 base and J by 0 bases, with 9 bases between them. Germline lookup yields CDR1 MGHRA and CDR2 YSYEKL. The CDR3 extends over 16 amino acids. CDR3 loop: CASSQGTVATNEKLFF. In DNA form, the CDR3 reads TGCGCCAGCAGCCAAGGAACAGTCGCAACTAATGAAAAACTGTTTTTT.

This rearrangement joins TRBV11-1 to TRBJ2-1; the D gene is possibly TRBD1 (5 bases). V was clipped by 3 bases and J by 15 bases, with 18 bases between them. There are 13 residues in the CDR3. Per the germline V gene, CDR1 is SGHAT and CDR2 is FQDESV (reference sequence). This CDR3 is CASSFTPGKDAFF. In DNA, the CDR3 is TGTGCCAGCAGCTTTACGCCAGGGAAAGATGCGTTCTTC.

The CDR3: CASSLSGGTDYNQPQHF. CDR3 DNA sequence: TGTGCCAGCAGTTTATCAGGCGGGACGGACTACAATCAGCCCCAGCATTTT. The rearrangement links TRBV28 to TRBJ1-5, with D possibly being TRBD1 (5 bases). Germline V gene sequence: CDR1 MDHEN, CDR2 SYDVKM. The CDR3 has 17 residues. Trimming left V 1 base short and J 3 bases short, with 16 bases between.

The rearrangement joins TRBV5-1 to TRBJ1-4, with a tentative D call TRBD1 (5 bases). V lost 4 bases to trimming and J lost 4 bases, with 11 bases between them. The germline gives CDR1 SGHRS, CDR2 YFSETQ. CDR3 length: 14 residues. The CDR3, as DNA: TGCGCCAGCAGCCTGACAGCAATTAATGAAAAACTGTTTTTT. Its translation: CASSLTAINEKLFF.

The chain is built from TRBV21-1 and TRBJ2-5; the table's D call, TRBD1, was not checked against the DNA. TRBV21-1 is designated a pseudogene. CDR3 length equals 12 residues. The CDR3 region is CASQQGQETQYF. Here the CDR3 DNA reads TGTGCCAGTCAACAGGGGCAAGAGACCCAGTACTTC.

The rearrangement joins TRBV6-1 to TRBJ2-4; 9 nucleotides agree with TRBD1. CDR3 length equals 17 residues. Germline lookup yields CDR1 MNHNS and CDR2 SASEGT. Losses at the gene ends were 4 bases for V and 6 bases for J; bases not matched to a gene: 13. The CDR3, as DNA: TGTGCCAGCAGTGCTAAGGACAGGGGTGGCTTCGGAAACATTCAGTACTTC. It specifies CASSAKDRGGFGNIQYF.

The chain links TRBV9 to TRBJ2-3, with 7 nucleotides matching TRBD1. CDR1 and CDR2 (germline): SGDLS, YYNGEE. The CDR3 extends over 15 amino acids. V was pared by 3 bases and J by 2 bases, with 6 bases of the junction left unmatched. DNA for the CDR3: TGTGCCAGCAGCGGGGACAGCGCCTCCACAGATACGCAGTATTTT. It translates to CASSGDSASTDTQYF.

The rearrangement joins TRBV7-6 to TRBJ1-1; D gene uncertain. Germline V lookup: CDR1 SGHVS, CDR2 FNYEAQ. Trimming took 4 bases from V and 2 from J, leaving 8 bases between them. This CDR3 comprises 13 residues. Here the CDR3 reads CASSSGGNTEAFF. In DNA, the CDR3 is TGTGCCAGCAGCTCCGGAGGAAACACTGAAGCTTTCTTT.

The CDR3 loop reads CASSPGAGSYEQYF. The CDR3 DNA reads TGTGCCAGCAGCCCCGGGGCGGGATCCTACGAGCAGTACTTC. The chain carries TRBV11-2 and TRBJ2-7; D possibly corresponds to TRBD2 (6 bases). The V end was cut by 5 bases, the J end by 1 base, with 12 bases between. Germline V CDR1 and CDR2: SGHAT, FQNNGV. The CDR3 runs 14 residues. The full variable domain, rest sourced from reference TRBV11-2 and TRBJ2-7, is EAGVAQSPRYKIIEKRQSVAFWCNPISGHATLYWYQQILGQGPKLLIQFQNNGVVDDSQLPKDRFSAERLKGVDSTLKIQPAKLEDSAVYLCASSPGAGSYEQYFGPGTRLTVT.

This sequence joins TRBV9 and TRBJ1-4; D call uncertain. The CDR3 loop spans 15 amino acids. Per germline, CDR1 SGDLS and CDR2 YYNGEE. The V end was cut by 3 bases, the J end by 7 bases, with 16 bases between. In DNA, the CDR3 is TGTGCCAGCAGCGCCAATGACGGCGGCGGTGAAAAACTGTTTTTT. Translated, it gives CASSANDGGGEKLFF. Combining the CDR3 with reference TRBV9 and TRBJ1-4 gives the whole variable domain DSGVTQTPKHLITATGQRVTLRCSPRSGDLSVYWYQQSLDQGLQFLIQYYNGEERAKGNILERFSAQQFPDLHSELNLSSLELGDSALYFCASSANDGGGEKLFFGSGTQLSVL.

This clone was recorded once. The rearrangement uses TRBV6-1 and TRBJ1-2, with D possibly matching TRBD1 (5 bases). The ends were cut back, 4 bases at V and 8 bases at J, with 17 bases in the middle. The germline CDR1 and CDR2 sequences are MNHNS and SASEGT. The CDR3 is made up of 14 amino acids. CDR3 residues: CASSVLGAMIGYTF. The CDR3 bases are TGTGCCAGCAGTGTCCTTGGGGCTATGATCGGCTACACCTTC.

The rearrangement links TRBV4-1 to TRBJ2-1, with 7 bases that match TRBD2. CDR3 length: 14 residues. Germline V lookup: CDR1 MGHRA, CDR2 YSYEKL. The trim removed 6 bases at V and 8 bases at J, leaving 10 bases unmatched. Written as DNA, the CDR3 is TGCGCCAGCAGTAAGGCGGGAGCTCTAGATGAGCAGTTCTTC. Translation gives CASSKAGALDEQFF.

The gene calls are TRBV5-5 and TRBJ1-2; 9 bases fit TRBD1. V gave up 0 bases and J gave up 7 bases; unmatched junction bases: 4. CDR3 size: 14 residues. CDR1 is SGHKS, CDR2 YYEKEE, per germline (reference sequence). This chain's CDR3 is CASSLGGQGLGYTF. CDR3 nucleotide sequence: TGTGCCAGCAGCTTGGGGGGACAGGGCCTTGGCTACACCTTC.

This clone occurred once. The rearrangement joins TRBV28 to TRBJ2-6; TRBD2 matches at 7 bases. Germline CDR1 MDHEN, CDR2 SYDVKM. The CDR3 spans 16 residues. V trimming: 5 bases; J trimming: 4 bases; junction bases outside the gene matches: 8. CDR3 coding DNA: TGTGCCAGCAGTCTAATAGCGGGCTACGGGGCCAACGTCCTGACTTTC. Protein product: CASSLIAGYGANVLTF.